Each of the 25 T cell receptor beta chains below was sequenced from the same sample in a study of shared clonotypes between healthy human individuals (TCRdb year 2020). Library prep was done by the immunoSEQ multiplex PCR assay. The table comes from immuneACCESS by way of TCRdb, which keeps in-frame sequences with V and J called. Part of the clones is missing from these tables; in studies checked, under half for an unresolved V gene and the rest for unknown reasons. The sample table lists 600,000 to 750,000 clones, over 60% of them with a count of one. The top ten hold more than 1.5% of the sample. Input material: memory CD4+ T cells sorted from blood. Reading the label with the study, this specimen's cell subset or site is: CD45RA-negative fraction. The receptors shown here come from a woman in her twenties or thirties in good health.

V is TRBV5-4 and J is TRBJ2-1; 9 bases agree with TRBD2. Germline-derived CDR1 and CDR2 are SGHNT and YYREEE (reference sequence). There are 16 residues in the CDR3. V was pared by 5 bases and J by 4 bases, with 10 bases of the junction left unmatched. The DNA of the CDR3 is TGTGCCAGCAGTTCCGGGACTAGCATCTCGTACAATGAGCAGTTCTTC. This codes for CASSSGTSISYNEQFF.

The V call is TRBV13, the J call TRBJ2-1; possible D gene TRBD1, 6 bases. This CDR3 contains 12 residues. Trimming pared 7 bases from V and 15 bases from J, leaving 19 bases between. CDR1 and CDR2 (germline): PRHDT, FYEKMQ (reference sequence). The CDR3, as DNA: TGTGCCAGCAACAGGGCCGGTCGCCAACGGTTCTTC. The encoded protein is CASNRAGRQRFF. Combining the CDR3 with reference TRBV13 and TRBJ2-1 gives the whole variable domain AAGVIQSPRHLIKEKRETATLKCYPIPRHDTVYWYQQGPGQDPQFLISFYEKMQSDKGSIPDRFSAQQFSDYHSELNMSSLELGDSALYFCASNRAGRQRFFGPGTRLTVL.

In DNA form, the CDR3 reads TGTGCCAGCAGCTTATCTGGGGGAGAGCAGTACTTC. It is translated as CASSLSGGEQYF. This rearrangement joins TRBV13 to TRBJ2-7; D is perhaps TRBD1 or TRBD2 (5 bases each). V lost 2 bases to trimming and J lost 7 bases, with 9 bases between them. The length of the CDR3 is 12 residues. Germline assignment: CDR1 PRHDT and CDR2 FYEKMQ (reference sequence).

This clone was detected only a few times. The chain combines TRBV18 with TRBJ1-2; possible D gene TRBD1, 5 bases. Trimming stripped 1 base from V and 6 bases from J, with 9 bases between. The CDR3 covers 13 residues. Per the germline V gene, CDR1 is KGHSH and CDR2 is LQKENI. CDR3 amino acids: CASSPRQRDGYTF. In DNA, the CDR3 is TGTGCCAGCTCACCACGACAGAGAGATGGCTACACCTTC.

The chain has TRBV6-1 and TRBJ2-5; D may correspond to TRBD1 or TRBD2 (6 bases each). V was cut by 8 bases and J by 6 bases, with 16 bases left in between. Germline values: CDR1 MNHNS, CDR2 SASEGT. This CDR3 contains 13 residues. This chain's CDR3 is CASGRDTGKTQYF. CDR3 nucleotides: TGTGCCAGCGGGCGGGACACCGGGAAGACCCAGTACTTC.

The DNA of the CDR3 is TGTGCCAGCAGCCCAGGGGGAGAAAACACTGAAGCTTTCTTT. It yields the protein CASSPGGENTEAFF. The chain has TRBV28 and TRBJ1-1; 7 nucleotides match TRBD1. V shed 6 bases, J shed 2 bases, and the junction held 6 bases outside the gene matches. This CDR3 comprises 14 residues. Germline V lookup: CDR1 MDHEN, CDR2 SYDVKM.

The chain joins TRBV7-2 to TRBJ2-2; D is unresolved. V lost 1 base, J lost 0 bases, and 9 bases lay in between. CDR3 size: 16 residues. The germline V gene encodes CDR1 SGHTA and CDR2 FQGNSA. CDR3 sequence reads: CASSLVGWTNTGELFF. CDR3 nucleotide sequence: TGTGCCAGCAGCTTAGTAGGCTGGACGAACACCGGGGAGCTGTTTTTT.

The chain recombines TRBV19 with TRBJ1-1, with D possibly being TRBD1 (6 bases). CDR3 length: 13 amino acids. V was cut by 10 bases and J by 5 bases, with 17 bases left in between. Germline CDR1 reads LNHDA; CDR2 reads SQIVND (reference sequence). CDR3 protein: CATSGGMETEAFF. CDR3 in DNA: TGTGCCACCTCTGGGGGCATGGAGACTGAAGCTTTCTTT.

This chain connects TRBV11-1 to TRBJ2-5, with D hard to call. There are 14 residues in the CDR3. Germline-derived CDR1 and CDR2 are SGHAT and FQDESV (reference sequence). V lost 5 bases and J lost 7, with 17 bases in between. The CDR3 is CASSPQDLVGTQYF. Here the CDR3 DNA reads TGTGCCAGCAGCCCCCAAGACCTGGTAGGGACCCAGTACTTC.

The V call is TRBV2, the J call TRBJ1-1; maybe TRBD1 (5 bases). V gave up 6 bases and J gave up 0 bases, with 11 bases separating them. Germline loops: CDR1 SNHLY, CDR2 FYNNEI. This CDR3 is built from 14 residues. This chain's CDR3 is CASRATDLNTEAFF. As DNA, the CDR3 is TGTGCCAGCAGGGCGACAGATTTGAACACTGAAGCTTTCTTT.

This rearrangement joins TRBV28 to TRBJ2-1; 7 bases line up with TRBD2. The CDR3 sequence is 15 residues long. V was clipped by 4 bases and J by 0 bases; unmatched bases: 3. The germline V gene encodes CDR1 MDHEN and CDR2 SYDVKM. CDR3 loop: CASSSRTSSYNEQFF. The CDR3 region has the DNA TGTGCCAGCAGTTCGCGGACTAGCTCCTACAATGAGCAGTTCTTC.

A word on this clone: Within the sample, other DNA sequences also encode this same CDR3. This chain joins TRBV30 and TRBJ2-7; possibly TRBD2 for D (6 bases). Germline CDR1 is GTSNPN and CDR2 is SVGIG (reference sequence). The CDR3 sequence is 14 residues long. V gave up 0 bases and J gave up 1 base, with 10 bases separating them. CDR3 coding DNA: TGTGCCTGGAGTGTTCGCGGGGCGTCCTACGAGCAGTACTTC. As protein: CAWSVRGASYEQYF.

As concerns this clone: Other DNA sequences in this sample translate to the same CDR3. The CDR3 loop is CASRSGLYNEQFF. In nucleotides, the CDR3 is TGTGCCAGCAGATCGGGACTTTACAATGAGCAGTTCTTC. The chain carries TRBV28 and TRBJ2-1; D perhaps matches TRBD2 (6 bases). V lost 6 bases, J lost 4 bases, and 10 bases lay in between. Germline loops: CDR1 MDHEN, CDR2 SYDVKM. CDR3 length equals 13 residues.

The V gene is TRBV2, the J gene TRBJ1-3; 10 nucleotides agree with TRBD1. Germline loops: CDR1 SNHLY, CDR2 FYNNEI. The CDR3 has 15 amino acids. After removal of 7 bases from V and 0 bases from J, the junction contained 3 bases not matched to a gene. The chain's CDR3 is CASKTGGGSGNTIYF. CDR3 DNA: TGTGCCAGCAAGACAGGGGGCGGCTCTGGAAACACCATATATTTT.

CDR3 loop: CASRRTTNTGELFF. The CDR3 DNA sequence: TGTGCCAGCAGGAGGACAACCAACACCGGGGAGCTGTTTTTT. The chain links TRBV2 to TRBJ2-2, with TRBD1 as a possible D gene (5 bases). The CDR3 extends over 14 amino acids. CDR1 SNHLY and CDR2 FYNNEI come from the germline V gene. Trimming shortened V by 6 bases and J by 2 bases, and 10 bases separated the two germline ends.

This clone came up a few times. The rearrangement links TRBV7-9 to TRBJ2-2, with TRBD2 matching over 7 bases. The CDR3 has 16 amino acids. Germline V gene lookup returns CDR1 SEHNR and CDR2 FQNEAQ (reference sequence). With V trimmed by 3 bases and J by 1 base, 5 bases remained unmatched. The CDR3 reads CASSFTASGNTGELFF. The CDR3, as DNA: TGTGCCAGCAGCTTTACGGCTAGCGGGAACACCGGGGAGCTGTTTTTT.

The chain employs TRBV28 and TRBJ1-5; 8 nucleotides agree with TRBD1. V was clipped by 5 bases and J by 0 bases; unmatched bases: 6. The V gene's germline CDR1 is MDHEN and CDR2 SYDVKM. This CDR3 contains 16 residues. The CDR3 sequence: CASSPGQGHSNQPQHF. The CDR3 nucleotides read TGTGCCAGCAGTCCCGGACAGGGCCATAGCAATCAGCCCCAGCATTTT. Full variable domain (missing parts from reference TRBV28 and TRBJ1-5): DVKVTQSSRYLVKRTGEKVFLECVQDMDHENMFWYRQDPGLGLRLIYFSYDVKMKEKGDIPEGYSVSREKKERFSLILESASTNQTSMYLCASSPGQGHSNQPQHFGDGTRLSIL.

The chain uses TRBV15 and TRBJ2-5; D may be TRBD1 or TRBD2 (5 bases each). This CDR3 is 14 amino acids long. Germline-derived CDR1 and CDR2 are LNHNV and YYDKDF (reference sequence). V lost 7 bases and J 4 bases, leaving 16 bases between the germline ends. The CDR3 DNA follows: TGTGCCACCAAGGGACCCCAGGTCCGAGAGACCCAGTACTTC. Translation gives CATKGPQVRETQYF.

About this clone: Within the sample, other DNA sequences also encode this same CDR3. This chain connects TRBV5-1 to TRBJ2-1; D unclear. Germline V gene data show CDR1 as SGHRS and CDR2 as YFSETQ. V lost 0 bases to trimming and J lost 4 bases, with 11 bases between them. The CDR3 sequence is 15 residues long. The CDR3 DNA sequence: TGCGCCAGCAGCTTGGATTCTATGGGGTACAATGAGCAGTTCTTC. Its protein product is CASSLDSMGYNEQFF.

The rearrangement uses TRBV5-6 and TRBJ2-7; D ambiguous. Germline CDR1 reads SGHDT; CDR2 reads YYEEEE. The CDR3 has 14 amino acids. V was shortened by 2 bases and J by 0 bases, with 9 bases between the two germline ends. CDR3 protein: CASSFWAGSYEQYF. The CDR3 bases are TGTGCCAGCAGCTTCTGGGCAGGCTCCTACGAGCAGTACTTC.

The chain links TRBV7-9 to TRBJ1-1, with TRBD1 matching over 7 bases. J gave up 3 bases and V 0 bases, and 1 base lay outside the gene matches. The length of the CDR3 is 14 residues. Per the germline V gene, CDR1 is SEHNR and CDR2 is FQNEAQ (reference sequence). CDR3 bases: TGTGCCAGCAGCTTAGCTCAGGGGGACACTGAAGCTTTCTTT. Amino acid sequence: CASSLAQGDTEAFF.

On this clone: This CDR3 fails to terminate in the conserved phenylalanine or tryptophan, so it likely reflects a read error. The DNA is left out, because the CDR3 cannot be placed on it with certainty; the CDR3 is given as TCRdb lists it. This chain joins TRBV7-9 and TRBJ2-3; TRBD2 is the table's D call and was not checked against the DNA. Per the germline V gene, CDR1 is SEHNR and CDR2 is FQNEAQ (reference sequence). From its first to its last residue, the CDR3 has 14 amino acids. CDR3 loop: CASSLAEGSGSLVV.

The chain links TRBV27 to TRBJ1-5; 7 nucleotides line up with TRBD1. The CDR3 length is 16 residues. CDR1 is MNHEY and CDR2 is SMNVEV in the germline V gene (reference sequence). V lost 6 bases and J lost 6; bases outside the gene matches: 14. The CDR3 nucleotides are TGTGCCAGCAGCCAACGTTTCGGAGGGGGCAGTCAGCCCCAGCATTTT. This codes for CASSQRFGGGSQPQHF.

Only a few counts were recorded for this clone. CDR3 DNA sequence: TGTGCCAGCAGTCCGGGGGAAAAACTGTTTTTT. It translates to CASSPGEKLFF. V gene TRBV2 combines with J gene TRBJ1-4; D remains unclear. There are 11 residues in the CDR3. CDR1 and CDR2 (germline): SNHLY, FYNNEI. V dropped 5 bases and J dropped 8 bases, with 6 bases sitting between them. The full variable domain, rest sourced from reference TRBV2 and TRBJ1-4, is EPEVTQTPSHQVTQMGQEVILRCVPISNHLYFYWYRQILGQKVEFLVSFYNNEISEKSEIFDDQFSVERPDGSNFTLKIRSTKLEDSAMYFCASSPGEKLFFGSGTQLSVL.

The CDR3 loop is CASSLSIGTTNEKLFF. The CDR3, as DNA: TGTGCCAGCAGTTTATCGATAGGGACAACTAATGAAAAACTGTTTTTT. This rearrangement joins TRBV27 to TRBJ1-4, with D unclear. Germline CDR1 reads MNHEY; CDR2 reads SMNVEV (reference sequence). The length of the CDR3 is 16 residues. Trimming left V 0 bases short and J 0 bases short, with 8 bases between.